This TCR beta chain was sequenced for a study of blood T cell repertoires in COVID-19. Study at large: The analysed material was cDNA or gDNA that came from T cells, B-cell-depleted T cells, or PBMCs.

TCRdb keeps only in-frame clones here, not all; method: immunoSEQ multiplex PCR. The table records about 68,000 clones, 75% to 90% of them present only once. This CDR3 is built from 15 residues. The V gene's germline CDR1 is MNHEY and CDR2 SVGAGI. Trimming took 7 bases from V and 0 from J, leaving 13 bases between them. The rearrangement joins TRBV6-5 to TRBJ1-3; D is perhaps TRBD1 (5 bases). Sequencing was carried out using peripheral blood. This clonotype was obtained from a man aged 50-60 years with acute or convalescent COVID-19. CDR3 residues: CASKVRGISGNTIYF. Written as DNA, the CDR3 is TGTGCCAGCAAGGTCCGGGGGATCTCTGGAAACACCATATATTTT.